These 27 T cell receptor beta chains share one sample of origin, sequenced in a study of cytomegalovirus exposure and HLA in healthy donors. The table came from immunoSEQ multiplex PCR; TCRdb's copy has only in-frame clones and leaves some out. The top ten clones hold roughly 4% of a sample with 90,000 to 100,000 clones, roughly nine tenths of them seen once. Material for sequencing was PBMCs. These receptors originate from a young woman in good health and CMV-seronegative.

The chain has TRBV7-2 and TRBJ2-5, with a tentative D call TRBD2 (5 bases). Germline CDR1 reads SGHTA; CDR2 reads FQGNSA. Trimming took off 4 bases at V and 5 bases at J, with 11 bases between the two ends. This CDR3 region has 13 residues. The CDR3 DNA sequence: TGTGCCAGCAGCTCCCCGGGGTGGGAGACCCAGTACTTC. It yields the protein CASSSPGWETQYF. Full variable domain (outside the CDR3, taken from reference TRBV7-2 and TRBJ2-5): GAGVSQSPSNKVTEKGKDVELRCDPISGHTALYWYRQSLGQGLEFLIYFQGNSAPDKSGLPSDRFSAERTGGSVSTLTIQRTQQEDSAVYLCASSSPGWETQYFGPGTRLLVL.

CDR3 nucleotides: TGTGCCAGCAGCCAACCGGCGGTAGCGGGGGGGCGTAACCACAATGAGCAGTTCTTC. Its translation is CASSQPAVAGGRNHNEQFF. The V gene is TRBV7-9, the J gene TRBJ2-1; 11 nucleotides align to TRBD2. Germline trimming cut 5 bases from V and 5 bases from J; bases unmatched to any gene: 17. Germline values: CDR1 SEHNR, CDR2 FQNEAQ (reference sequence). The CDR3 loop spans 19 amino acids.

A single count supports this clone. V and J are TRBV7-2 and TRBJ1-1, with D tentatively TRBD1 (5 bases). From germline, CDR1 is SGHTA and CDR2 FQGNSA. The CDR3 is 13 residues long. The V end lost 6 bases, the J end lost 2 bases, and 10 bases lay between the germline ends. In DNA, the CDR3 is TGTGCCAGCAGAATAACAGGAAACACTGAAGCTTTCTTT. It encodes CASRITGNTEAFF. The variable domain in full, with the rest retrieved from reference TRBV7-2 and TRBJ1-1, is GAGVSQSPSNKVTEKGKDVELRCDPISGHTALYWYRQSLGQGLEFLIYFQGNSAPDKSGLPSDRFSAERTGGSVSTLTIQRTQQEDSAVYLCASRITGNTEAFFGQGTRLTVV.

V gene TRBV6-1 combines with J gene TRBJ2-5; D perhaps matches TRBD1 (6 bases). This CDR3 has 15 amino acids. V was cut by 7 bases and J by 7 bases, with 22 bases left in between. The germline gives CDR1 MNHNS, CDR2 SASEGT. In nucleotides, the CDR3 is TGTGCCAGCACCGCCCCCGGACAGCTCCGTGGGACCCAGTACTTC. This sequence encodes CASTAPGQLRGTQYF.

The V gene is TRBV5-3, the J gene TRBJ2-7; 10 bases align to TRBD2. TRBV5-3 is annotated as an ORF whose role is uncertain. There are 18 residues in the CDR3. J lost 2 bases, V lost 0 bases, and 11 bases had no gene match. The CDR3 is CARSLGSASGRSPYEQYF. The CDR3 DNA is TGTGCCAGAAGCTTGGGATCGGCTAGCGGGAGATCCCCCTACGAGCAGTACTTC.

The V gene is TRBV7-2, the J gene TRBJ2-5; D perhaps matches TRBD2 (6 bases). Per germline, CDR1 SGHTA and CDR2 FQGNSA. Trimming removed 5 bases from V and 2 bases from J, with 18 bases in between. This CDR3 contains 16 residues. The CDR3, as DNA: TGTGCCAGCAGCACATTTGGCGGGGCCCTACAAGAGACCCAGTACTTC. It specifies CASSTFGGALQETQYF.

This clone was recorded once. The V gene is TRBV7-2, the J gene TRBJ2-1, with 7 bases that match TRBD2. The V gene's germline CDR1 is SGHTA and CDR2 FQGNSA. This CDR3 is 14 amino acids long. The trim removed 3 bases at V and 6 bases at J, leaving 5 bases unmatched. The DNA of the CDR3 is TGTGCCAGCAGCTTTGCTAGCGGCTCCAATGAGCAGTTCTTC. This sequence encodes CASSFASGSNEQFF.

V gene TRBV18 combines with J gene TRBJ1-2; D unclear. The V end was cut by 5 bases, the J end by 8 bases, with 12 bases between. Germline V lookup: CDR1 KGHSH, CDR2 LQKENI. The CDR3 runs 12 residues. For the CDR3, the DNA is TGTGCCAGCTCATCCGTCGCGGTGGGCTACACCTTC. The encoded protein is CASSSVAVGYTF.

This rearrangement joins TRBV28 to TRBJ1-2; D not certain. The V end was cut by 2 bases, the J end by 9 bases, with 10 bases between. The CDR3 spans 12 residues. Germline V CDR1 and CDR2: MDHEN, SYDVKM. As DNA, the CDR3 is TGTGCCAGCAGTTTACCTCGAGGCAGCTACACCTTC. Translation gives CASSLPRGSYTF.

This clone appeared a single time. The chain carries TRBV29-1 and TRBJ1-2; TRBD1 agrees at 9 bases. The CDR3 is made up of 13 amino acids. V was pared by 6 bases and J by 3 bases, with 5 bases of the junction left unmatched. Germline values: CDR1 SQVTM, CDR2 ANQGSEA. The CDR3 region has the DNA TGCAGCGTCATGGACAGGGGTCACTATGGCTACACCTTC. Encoded protein: CSVMDRGHYGYTF.

The gene calls are TRBV18 and TRBJ2-6, with D hard to call. This CDR3 has 18 residues. Trimming removed 3 bases at V and 2 bases at J, with 17 bases between. Germline V gene lookup returns CDR1 KGHSH and CDR2 LQKENI. The CDR3 is CASSPMTSARPGANVLTF. CDR3 bases: TGTGCCAGCTCACCCATGACCTCCGCTAGACCTGGGGCCAACGTCCTGACTTTC.

The V call is TRBV7-6, the J call TRBJ1-1, with a weak D call TRBD1 (5 bases). CDR1 and CDR2 (germline): SGHVS, FNYEAQ. This CDR3 spans 18 amino acids. V lost 1 base and J lost 2, with 20 bases in between. This CDR3 reads CASSLGLPGGGANTEAFF. The DNA for the CDR3 is TGTGCCAGCAGCTTAGGCCTACCGGGTGGCGGGGCAAACACTGAAGCTTTCTTT.

This chain connects TRBV5-1 to TRBJ2-7; TRBD2 matches 10 bases. V dropped 5 bases and J dropped 2; count of bases not matched to a gene: 7. The CDR3 is made up of 15 amino acids. The germline V gene has CDR1 SGHRS and CDR2 YFSETQ. The CDR3 loop reads CASRVLAGAAYEQYF. The CDR3 DNA sequence: TGCGCCAGCAGAGTCCTAGCGGGAGCGGCCTACGAGCAGTACTTC.

The count of this clone is one. The V call is TRBV11-2, the J call TRBJ1-2, with D maybe TRBD1 (5 bases). CDR1 and CDR2 from the germline V gene are SGHAT and FQNNGV. The V end was cut by 0 bases, the J end by 7 bases, with 6 bases between. CDR3 length: 12 amino acids. CDR3 sequence: CASSLDRGGYTF. In DNA form, the CDR3 reads TGTGCCAGCAGCTTAGATAGGGGTGGCTACACCTTC.

J is TRBJ2-2 and V is TRBV18, with D maybe TRBD2 (5 bases). Germline CDR1 is KGHSH and CDR2 is LQKENI. This CDR3 has 12 residues. V shed 8 bases and J shed 9 bases, with 13 bases lying between them. The CDR3 spells CASTNRGRELFF. The CDR3 DNA is TGTGCCAGCACCAATCGGGGAAGGGAGCTGTTTTTT.

The chain has TRBV13 and TRBJ2-5; D is undetermined. V was trimmed by 5 bases and J by 5 bases, leaving 9 bases between them. The CDR3 extends over 12 amino acids. The germline CDR1 and CDR2 sequences are PRHDT and FYEKMQ (reference sequence). In nucleotides, the CDR3 is TGTGCCAGCAGCCGAATGCGGGAGACCCAGTACTTC. The encoded protein is CASSRMRETQYF.

The chain is built from TRBV5-1 and TRBJ2-6, with 9 bases aligning to TRBD1. The CDR3 extends over 17 amino acids. Trimming cost V 0 bases and J 0 bases; bases outside gene matches: 1. CDR1 and CDR2 (germline): SGHRS, YFSETQ. The CDR3 DNA reads as TGCGCCAGCAGCTTGGGACAGGGGGACTCTGGGGCCAACGTCCTGACTTTC. Translating it yields CASSLGQGDSGANVLTF.

The chain is built from TRBV5-1 and TRBJ2-5; D gene unclear. Trimming stripped 0 bases from V and 2 bases from J, with 8 bases between. Germline loops: CDR1 SGHRS, CDR2 YFSETQ. The CDR3 consists of 14 residues. The CDR3: CASSLELVQETQYF. CDR3 DNA sequence: TGCGCCAGCAGCTTGGAACTGGTACAAGAGACCCAGTACTTC.

V usage is TRBV7-6 and J usage is TRBJ2-6; 8 bases fit TRBD1. The CDR3 runs to 17 residues. V gave up 3 bases and J gave up 2 bases; unmatched junction bases: 6. CDR1 and CDR2 from the germline V gene are SGHVS and FNYEAQ. The CDR3 here is CASSFGRGRTGANVLTF. Written as DNA, the CDR3 is TGTGCCAGCAGCTTTGGCAGGGGGCGTACTGGGGCCAACGTCCTGACTTTC.

The count of this clone is one. This chain uses TRBV6-1 with TRBJ2-2, with 8 positions matching TRBD1. The V and J ends lost 8 bases and 5 bases, in that order; junction bases with no gene match: 10. The CDR3 is 15 residues long. Germline V gives CDR1 MNHNS, CDR2 SASEGT. This chain's CDR3 is CASLNAQGATGELFF. CDR3 DNA sequence: TGTGCCAGCTTGAATGCGCAGGGGGCGACCGGGGAGCTGTTTTTT.

V gene TRBV4-3 combines with J gene TRBJ2-2, with TRBD2 identical over 12 bases. Germline V gene data show CDR1 as LGHNA and CDR2 as YSLEER. The CDR3 length is 21 residues. The J segment lost 1 base and the V segment lost 4 bases, leaving 16 bases of the junction unmatched. CDR3 DNA: TGCGCCAGCAGCCTAACCCTCGGGGCTAGCGGGAGGGGGAAGAACACCGGGGAGCTGTTTTTT. This translates into CASSLTLGASGRGKNTGELFF.

This chain links TRBV11-2 with TRBJ1-3; D ambiguous. The CDR3 has 13 residues. The V and J ends lost 8 bases and 2 bases respectively, with 10 bases between them. The germline V gene encodes CDR1 SGHAT and CDR2 FQNNGV. CDR3 DNA: TGTGCCAGCTCTGTGAGCCCTGGAAACACCATATATTTT. The encoded protein is CASSVSPGNTIYF. Supplemented by reference TRBV11-2 and TRBJ1-3, the full variable domain reads EAGVAQSPRYKIIEKRQSVAFWCNPISGHATLYWYQQILGQGPKLLIQFQNNGVVDDSQLPKDRFSAERLKGVDSTLKIQPAKLEDSAVYLCASSVSPGNTIYFGEGSWLTVV.

The chain combines TRBV6-1 with TRBJ2-2; D uncertain. This CDR3 comprises 14 residues. Germline CDR1 reads MNHNS; CDR2 reads SASEGT. V lost 2 bases, J lost 1 base, and 5 bases lay in between. The CDR3 loop is CASSETQNTGELFF. CDR3 in DNA: TGTGCCAGCAGTGAAACTCAGAACACCGGGGAGCTGTTTTTT.

J is TRBJ2-5 and V is TRBV11-3; 7 bases are shared with TRBD1. The CDR3 spans 14 residues. V shed 5 bases, J shed 1 base, and the junction held 4 bases outside the gene matches. Germline values: CDR1 SGHNT, CDR2 YENEEA. The CDR3 here is CASSPGQPQETQYF. In DNA, the CDR3 is TGTGCCAGCAGCCCGGGACAGCCCCAAGAGACCCAGTACTTC.

The CDR3 sequence is CASSLRGTGGADYGYTF. The CDR3 region has the DNA TGTGCCAGCAGCTTGAGAGGCACAGGGGGCGCTGACTATGGCTACACCTTC. The chain links TRBV5-6 to TRBJ1-2; 9 bases match TRBD1. The CDR3 loop spans 17 amino acids. The V gene's germline CDR1 is SGHDT and CDR2 YYEEEE. The junction had 10 bases not matched to a gene; V was cut back by 1 base and J by 3 bases. Supplemented by reference TRBV5-6 and TRBJ1-2, the full variable domain reads DAGVTQSPTHLIKTRGQQVTLRCSPKSGHDTVSWYQQALGQGPQFIFQYYEEEERQRGNFPDRFSGHQFPNYSSELNVNALLLGDSALYLCASSLRGTGGADYGYTFGSGTRLTVV.

The chain recombines TRBV11-2 with TRBJ2-1, with 8 nucleotides matching TRBD1. The CDR3 contains 15 residues. The germline gives CDR1 SGHAT, CDR2 FQNNGV. V dropped 3 bases and J dropped 9; count of bases not matched to a gene: 10. The chain's CDR3 is CASSLGTGGRSEQFF. The CDR3 bases are TGTGCCAGCAGCTTGGGGACAGGAGGCCGTAGTGAGCAGTTCTTC.

The J gene is TRBJ1-4, the V gene TRBV28; the match to TRBD1 covers 7 bases. This CDR3 spans 15 amino acids. Germline CDR1 and CDR2: MDHEN and SYDVKM. The V gene end was trimmed by 6 bases and the J gene end by 3 bases; junction bases not matched to a gene: 7. The CDR3 DNA sequence: TGTGCCAGCAGGGATCCGGGACAGCCTAATGAAAAACTGTTTTTT. Its translation is CASRDPGQPNEKLFF.